The 11 T cell receptor beta chains listed next were all sequenced from one sample in a study of identical twins. A single record per CDR3 protein comes from TCRdb applying MiXCR to the 5' RACE reads. The table shows 15,000 to 20,000 distinct CDR3 sequences, with roughly 69% occurring only once. The sequenced sample consisted of memory (CD45RO+) T cells sorted from blood. The receptor source for this set is a woman aged 18-29 years in good health. This table probably holds off-target reads from a library built for another chain.

The chain has TRBV4-1 and TRBJ2-7; 8 nucleotides align to TRBD2. This CDR3 contains 17 residues. The J segment lost 3 bases and the V segment lost 4 bases, leaving 14 bases of the junction unmatched. The germline V gene has CDR1 MGHRA and CDR2 YSYEKL. The CDR3 is CASSPTSRRGGFYEQYF. In DNA form, the CDR3 reads TGCGCCAGCAGCCCTACCAGTAGGCGCGGGGGGTTCTACGAGCAGTACTTC.

The V gene is TRBV13, the J gene TRBJ2-3, with D hard to call. The ends were cut back, 7 bases at V and 6 bases at J, with 5 bases in the middle. The CDR3 covers 10 residues. Germline V lookup: CDR1 PRHDT, CDR2 FYEKMQ (reference sequence). The DNA of the CDR3 is TGTGCCAGCACGAGGGATACGCAGTATTTT. This codes for CASTRDTQYF.

The CDR3 DNA follows: TGTGCCAGCAGCGATCCGGGACAGGGCTCCTACGAGCAGTACTTC. Its protein is CASSDPGQGSYEQYF. This rearrangement joins TRBV25-1 to TRBJ2-7, with 9 bases lining up with TRBD1. The CDR3 loop spans 15 amino acids. Germline V gene data show CDR1 as MGHDK and CDR2 as SYGVNS. V lost 6 bases to trimming and J lost 0 bases; unmatched junction nucleotides: 6.

This clonotype was recorded a few times. The J gene is TRBJ2-7, the V gene TRBV2, with D unresolved. The CDR3 is made up of 14 amino acids. Between the trimmed V and J ends, which lost 2 bases and 0 bases, there was a span of 8 bases. Germline V gene sequence: CDR1 SNHLY, CDR2 FYNNEI. This CDR3 is CASSEQKDSYEQYF. The CDR3 nucleotides read TGTGCCAGCAGTGAACAGAAAGACTCCTACGAGCAGTACTTC.

The chain recombines TRBV13 with TRBJ2-7; TRBD1 matches 10 bases. In germline, CDR1 is PRHDT, CDR2 FYEKMQ (reference sequence). Trimming took 4 bases from V and 5 from J; bases not matched to a gene: 11. The CDR3 has 16 residues. CDR3 amino acids: CASSSRTGTGANEQYF. Written as DNA, the CDR3 is TGTGCCAGCAGCTCTCGGACCGGGACAGGGGCAAACGAGCAGTACTTC.

Relative to its sample, this clonotype is medium-sized. The chain couples TRBV4-3 to TRBJ2-3; D gene unclear. The germline V gene encodes CDR1 LGHNA and CDR2 YSLEER. Trimming shortened V by 5 bases and J by 7 bases, and 16 bases separated the two germline ends. This CDR3 is built from 14 residues. The DNA of the CDR3 is TGCGCCAGCAGCTCACGGGCCGAGGTGTATACGCAGTATTTT. Encoded protein: CASSSRAEVYTQYF.

The chain couples TRBV12-3 or TRBV12-4 to TRBJ2-7; D gene uncertain. The V and J ends lost 2 bases and 6 bases respectively, with 8 bases between them. This CDR3 spans 12 amino acids. CDR3 residues: CASSLRWAEQYF. The CDR3, as DNA: TGTGCCAGCAGTTTAAGGTGGGCCGAGCAGTACTTC.

The gene calls are TRBV24-1 and TRBJ2-7, with TRBD1 matching 7 bases. Trimming at V came to 3 bases and at J to 3 bases, leaving 7 bases not matched to a gene. From germline, CDR1 is KGHDR and CDR2 SFDVKD. The CDR3 runs to 15 residues. CDR3: CATSDARQGYYEQYF. CDR3 coding DNA: TGTGCCACCAGTGATGCCAGACAGGGATACTACGAGCAGTACTTC.

The chain is built from TRBV23-1 and TRBJ2-4; maybe TRBD1 (6 bases). TRBV23-1 is an ORF; its function is uncertain. The CDR3 has 14 amino acids. The V and J ends lost 1 base and 7 bases respectively, with 11 bases between them. The CDR3 coding sequence is TGCGCCAGCAGTCAATGGACCCAGGGGAACATTCAGTACTTC. It encodes CASSQWTQGNIQYF.

This clonotype was seen once. The chain links TRBV6-1 to TRBJ2-7; 9 bases align to TRBD2. There are 13 residues in the CDR3. J gave up 2 bases and V 7 bases, and 3 bases lay outside the gene matches. Germline CDR1 is MNHNS and CDR2 is SASEGT. The CDR3 DNA follows: TGTGCCAGCAAGGCTAGCGGGACCTACGAGCAGTACTTC. Translated, it gives CASKASGTYEQYF.

This clonotype was picked up a small number of times. The chain has TRBV10-1 and TRBJ2-2; D might be TRBD1 or TRBD2, each matching 5 bases. The CDR3 is made up of 13 amino acids. The germline CDR1 and CDR2 sequences are WNHNN and SYGVQD (reference sequence). With 5 bases removed from V and 3 bases from J, the gap between germline ends came to 7 bases. This CDR3 is CASSRGHTGELFF. The CDR3 DNA reads TGCGCCAGCAGTCGGGGACACACCGGGGAGCTGTTTTTT.